The entry below describes one TCR beta chain. The antigen remains undetermined. The sample originates from a study of cytomegalovirus exposure and HLA in healthy donors. Turning to the study itself: Out of 398 genotyped donors, roughly 78% belonged to the Caucasian-associated ancestry cluster. Study-wide results and limits: Among donors in an Asian-associated ancestry cluster, a later analysis reportedly found fewer N-insertions than the roughly 610-donor mean. Segments of the TCR beta V type were, in most cases, productive about 90% or about 30% of the time in an earlier analysis. It was likely that a cluster of highly shared sequence variants was a sequencing artifact.

Use of 60 Vbeta and 13 Jbeta primers characterized the PCR. Clones were read by immunoSEQ multiplex PCR, and TCRdb kept only the in-frame ones, dropping some. The table records 150,000 to 200,000 clones, approximately 79% of them present only once. The CDR3 is made up of 15 amino acids. Unmatched junction bases numbered 8, after V lost 6 bases and J lost 4 bases. Germline CDR1 MNHNY, CDR2 SVGAGI (reference sequence). The TCR sequence derives from a man between 40 and 49 years old in good health and CMV-seropositive. Sequenced material: PBMCs. The chain is built from TRBV6-6 and TRBJ2-2, with 7 positions matching TRBD2. CDR3 loop: CASSQGLVGTGELFF. DNA of the CDR3: TGTGCCAGCAGCCAAGGACTAGTCGGCACCGGGGAGCTGTTTTTT.